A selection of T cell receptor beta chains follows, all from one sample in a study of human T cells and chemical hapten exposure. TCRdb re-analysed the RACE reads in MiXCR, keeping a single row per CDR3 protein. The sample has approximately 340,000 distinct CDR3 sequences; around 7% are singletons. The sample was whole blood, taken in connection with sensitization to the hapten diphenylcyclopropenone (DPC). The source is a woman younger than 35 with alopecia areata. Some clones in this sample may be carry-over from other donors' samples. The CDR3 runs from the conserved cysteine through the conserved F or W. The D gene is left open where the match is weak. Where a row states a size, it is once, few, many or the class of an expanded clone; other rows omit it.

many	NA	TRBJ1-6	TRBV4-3	CASSQEYFSSYNSPLHF	TGCGCCAGCAGCCAAGAATATTTTAGCTCCTATAATTCACCCCTCCACTTT
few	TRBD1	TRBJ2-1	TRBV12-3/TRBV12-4	CASSQESTGTGGPNEQFF	TGTGCCAGCAGCCAGGAGTCTACCGGGACAGGGGGCCCCAATGAGCAGTTCTTC
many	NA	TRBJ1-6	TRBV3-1	CASSHEGSPLHF	TGTGCCAGCAGCCATGAGGGGTCACCCCTCCACTTT
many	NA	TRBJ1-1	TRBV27	CASNGYGQGGYTEAFF	TGTGCCAGCAATGGGTACGGGCAGGGAGGATACACTGAAGCTTTCTTT
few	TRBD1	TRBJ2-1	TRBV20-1	CSARPSGGQGNYEQFF	TGCAGTGCTAGACCATCCGGGGGACAGGGGAACTATGAGCAGTTCTTC
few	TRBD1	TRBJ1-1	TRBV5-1	CASSWDRETEAFF	TGCGCCAGCAGCTGGGACAGGGAAACTGAAGCTTTCTTT
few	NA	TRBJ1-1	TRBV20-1	CSSGPMNTEAFF	TGCAGTTCCGGGCCAATGAACACTGAAGCTTTCTTT
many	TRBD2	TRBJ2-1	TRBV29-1	CSVEASGGQSSYNEQFF	TGCAGCGTTGAAGCTAGCGGGGGGCAGAGCTCCTACAATGAGCAGTTCTTC
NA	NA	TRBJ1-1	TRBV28	CASSRGALGMNTEAFF	TGTGCCAGCAGCCGTGGGGCCCTCGGAATGAACACTGAAGCTTTCTTT
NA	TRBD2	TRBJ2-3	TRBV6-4	CASSPQRGVSDTQYF	TGTGCCAGCAGCCCACAGCGGGGGGTGTCAGATACGCAGTATTTT
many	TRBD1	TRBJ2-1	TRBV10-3	CATQQGLQNEQFF	TGTGCCACACAACAGGGGCTCCAGAATGAGCAGTTCTTC
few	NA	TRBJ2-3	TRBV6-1	CASSDMEAPTDTQYF	TGTGCCAGCAGTGACATGGAGGCGCCCACAGATACGCAGTATTTT
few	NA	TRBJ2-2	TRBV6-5	CASSYSSGRPNTGELFF	TGTGCCAGCAGTTACTCGAGCGGGCGACCGAACACCGGGGAGCTGTTTTTT
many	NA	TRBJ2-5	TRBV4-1	CASSQVLKETQYF	TGCGCCAGCAGCCAAGTTCTTAAAGAGACCCAGTACTTC
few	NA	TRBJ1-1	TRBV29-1	CSVTDLNTEAFF	TGCAGCGTCACTGACTTGAACACTGAAGCTTTCTTT
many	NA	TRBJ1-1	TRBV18	CASSPVRGTEAFF	TGTGCCAGCTCACCAGTTCGGGGGACTGAAGCTTTCTTT
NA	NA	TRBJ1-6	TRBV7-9	CASSLGGTGNSPLHF	TGTGCCAGCAGCTTAGGGGGTACCGGGAATTCACCCCTCCACTTT
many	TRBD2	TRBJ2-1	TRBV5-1	CASSSSGGYNNEQFF	TGCGCCAGCAGCTCTAGCGGGGGGTACAACAATGAGCAGTTCTTC
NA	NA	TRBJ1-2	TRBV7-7	CASSSTRSGYTF	TGTGCTAGCAGTTCCACCAGGAGTGGCTACACCTTC
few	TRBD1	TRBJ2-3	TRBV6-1	CASSGQGARTDTQYF	TGTGCCAGCAGTGGACAGGGGGCCCGGACAGATACGCAGTATTTT
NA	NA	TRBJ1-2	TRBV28	CASTGGMAGYTF	TGTGCCAGCACAGGCGGGATGGCTGGCTACACCTTC
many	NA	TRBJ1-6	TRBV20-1	CSAKPRGGNSPLHF	TGCAGTGCTAAACCACGGGGGGGTAATTCACCCCTCCACTTT
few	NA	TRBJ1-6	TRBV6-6	CASSYSTGPWDSPLHF	TGTGCCAGCAGTTACTCGACCGGTCCGTGGGACTCACCCCTCCACTTT
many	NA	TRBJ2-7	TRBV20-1	CSALNGRQYF	TGCAGTGCCCTCAACGGGAGGCAGTACTTC
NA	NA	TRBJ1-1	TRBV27	CASSLRTGYEAFF	TGTGCCAGCAGTCTCCGAACAGGGTATGAAGCTTTCTTT
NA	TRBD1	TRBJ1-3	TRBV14	CASSRWDRVSGNTIYF	TGTGCCAGCAGCCGATGGGACAGAGTCTCTGGAAACACCATATATTTT
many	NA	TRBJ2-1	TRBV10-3	CAIRGGTYNEQFF	TGTGCCATCAGAGGGGGGACCTACAATGAGCAGTTCTTC
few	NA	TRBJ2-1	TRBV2	CASSIQSLTYNEQFF	TGTGCCAGCAGTATTCAGAGCCTGACGTACAATGAGCAGTTCTTC